This T cell receptor (beta chain) appears in the sequencing data of a study of T cell repertoires in cytomegalovirus infection. Background on the study: Indications of both CMV infection and matching HLA type were provided by public TCR beta signatures.

The CDR3 is made up of 12 amino acids. Between the trimmed V and J ends, which lost 3 bases and 6 bases, there was a span of 9 bases. Germline assignment: CDR1 SGHTA and CDR2 FQGNSA. TCRdb fed the reads into MiXCR, producing one record per CDR3 protein. The profile shows some 170,000 distinct CDR3 sequences, about 17% of them singletons. Whole-study findings and limits: There were HLA-C-restricted CMV-specific TCR beta clonotypes dominating the ex vivo response. The cumulative frequency of public TCR beta families identified carriers of CMV plus the relevant HLA.

This clonotype was recorded at least ten times. The antigen remains unidentified. Sequenced: CD8+ T cells from PBMCs. This chain links TRBV7-2 with TRBJ2-7; tentatively, D is TRBD2 (5 bases). This clonotype originated in a human donor in good health (CMV status not recorded). Some clones in this sample may be carry-over from other donors' samples. The CDR3 DNA reads TGTGCCAGCAGCTTGGACTTCCCCGAGCAGTACTTC. Translated, it gives CASSLDFPEQYF.